This T cell receptor beta chain was identified during a study of regulatory T cells in long-lasting Graves disease (dated by TCRdb to the early 2020s). About the study as a whole: Persistent Graves' disease was defined as antithyroid drug treatment for over 5 years with persistently positive TSH receptor autoantibodies. Persistent Graves' disease patients were compared with newly diagnosed Graves' disease patients by peripheral blood TCR sequencing and RNA sequencing. The study was conducted in China and was registered as a clinical trial. A total of some 35 samples underwent TCR sequencing: approximately 13 from persistent and roughly 20 from newly diagnosed Graves' disease patients. Persistent Graves' disease patients in the clinical cohort had taken antithyroid drugs for roughly ten years on average. Beyond this particular receptor, the publication reports: The study examined only peripheral blood because the primary lesion, thyroid tissue, could not be accessed. Persistent disease showed preferential use of TRBV28, TRBJ1-2 and TRBJ2-5, whereas newly diagnosed disease favored TRBV20-1 and TRBJ2-1. Compared with newly diagnosed patients, patients with persistent Graves' disease had lower TCR Shannon entropy and fewer highly expanded clones, which suggests clonal expansion. Sequencing and analysis were restricted to the TCR beta chain. Persistent patients shared more public clonotypes among themselves (approximately 2,500) than newly diagnosed patients did (about 970). The authors acknowledged the small sample size as a limitation that may reduce accuracy.

In the case of this clonotype: Its specific antigen is unknown. No much larger clone is present one base from it, and per-base qualities are unavailable.

Its CDR3 holds 15 amino acids, cysteine through phenylalanine. The sequence is cut down to CDR3 DNA, 45 bases in frame from base 1. At the junction V is shortened by 0 bases and J by 5 bases; bases outside the gene matches: 8. CDR1 and CDR2 are read off the germline V gene as SGHRS and YFSETQ. The receptor library was made with multiplex PCR. Sequencing relied on an Illumina HiSeq 4000. CDR3 regions were amplified by Arm-PCR with iRepertoire HTBI primers to construct TCR beta libraries. Gel purification was performed on PCR products prior to sequencing. On the authors' methods: A total of 62 TRBV and some 15 TRBJ segments were identified across samples and were used for gene usage analysis of CDR3 amino acid clonotypes. COPE and FqMerger were used to merge the filtered high-quality paired reads into contigs. BLAST was used to align contigs to the IMGT TRBV, TRBD and TRBJ reference genes, and CDR3 was defined following IMGT. Highly expanded clones were defined as clonotypes with a frequency above 0.1%. Shannon entropy served as the measure of repertoire diversity, while the Gini coefficient captured V-J evenness. Clonotypes shared by more than one individual were considered public. TCRdb's own reprocessing of the public reads used fastp at Q25 and MiXCR and kept productive beta chains. Merged by CDR3 protein, the rows form single entries marked with the most common genes and DNA. These V and J calls rely on TCRdb rather than the paper's analysis. A total of 650,000 to 850,000 distinct CDR3 sequences appear in this sample, 30% of them only once. The ten largest clones take up under 55% of the sample.

The time point label here, explained by the study, means: persistent/refractory GD, antithyroid drugs over 5 years with positive TRAb. RNA was extracted from PBMCs in TRIzol for both TCR sequencing and RNA sequencing. The diagnosis of Graves' disease was made according to American Thyroid Association guidelines. Recruitment of patients was carried out at an endocrinology department in Xi'an, China. From each patient, approximately 9 milliliters of peripheral blood was collected into an EDTA anticoagulant tube. Ficoll Paque Plus density gradient separation was used to isolate PBMCs, and no further T cell sorting was done. RNA quality was checked with an Agilent 2100 Bioanalyzer and agarose gel, and concentration with a NanoDrop 2000.

This sample comprised peripheral blood mononuclear cells (PBMCs), obtained when the disease was refractory, from a patient treated with antithyroid drugs. This clonotype was sampled from a female donor with Graves disease. The chain is made from TRBV5-1 and TRBJ2-7; 7 nucleotides in the junction match TRBD1. The CDR3 protein: CASSLVSQGKHEQYF. The nucleotides are TGCGCCAGCAGCTTGGTGTCACAGGGGAAGCACGAGCAGTACTTC.